Below are 20 T cell receptor beta chains sequenced from a single sample in a study of OX40 agonist ivuxolimab in advanced cancers. Clones were read by immunoSEQ multiplex PCR, and TCRdb kept only the in-frame ones, dropping some. This sample has 98,000 or so clones; just under 85% occur once, and the top ten carry more than 1.1%. Specimen: CD4+ or CD8+ T cells sorted from blood, collected in a trial of the OX40 agonist ivuxolimab. Receptor source: an adult with an advanced solid tumor such as melanoma, head and neck, liver or kidney cancer.

The V gene is TRBV11-2, the J gene TRBJ1-5, with D maybe TRBD1 (5 bases). The CDR3 loop spans 15 amino acids. V dropped 5 bases and J dropped 2 bases, with 13 bases sitting between them. CDR1 and CDR2 from the germline V gene are SGHAT and FQNNGV. CDR3 residues: CASSPDRDGNQPQHF. DNA of the CDR3: TGTGCCAGCAGCCCAGACCGGGACGGCAATCAGCCCCAGCATTTT. The variable domain in full, completed from reference TRBV11-2 and TRBJ1-5, reads EAGVAQSPRYKIIEKRQSVAFWCNPISGHATLYWYQQILGQGPKLLIQFQNNGVVDDSQLPKDRFSAERLKGVDSTLKIQPAKLEDSAVYLCASSPDRDGNQPQHFGDGTRLSIL.

The chain links TRBV7-9 to TRBJ2-5, with D uncertain. CDR1 SEHNR and CDR2 FQNEAQ come from the germline V gene (reference sequence). This CDR3 has 13 residues. V was trimmed by 8 bases and J by 0 bases, leaving 10 bases between them. The CDR3 DNA follows: TGTGCCAGCCATCACATGTACCAAGAGACCCAGTACTTC. Its translation: CASHHMYQETQYF. The whole variable domain, remainder taken from reference TRBV7-9 and TRBJ2-5, is DTGVSQNPRHKITKRGQNVTFRCDPISEHNRLYWYRQTLGQGPEFLTYFQNEAQLEKSRLLSDRFSAERPKGSFSTLEIQRTEQGDSAMYLCASHHMYQETQYFGPGTRLLVL.

The gene calls are TRBV7-8 and TRBJ2-7; TRBD2 might be the D (6 bases). Germline loops: CDR1 SGHVS, CDR2 FQNEAQ. This CDR3 is built from 15 residues. V was pared by 0 bases and J by 1 base, with 10 bases between. Here the CDR3 reads CASSLAGSGSYEQYF. The DNA of the CDR3 is TGTGCCAGCAGCTTAGCTGGTAGCGGATCCTACGAGCAGTACTTC.

Here the CDR3 DNA reads TGTGCCAGCAGTGTGTACGAGCAGTACTTC. Translation gives CASSVYEQYF. The rearrangement uses TRBV6-5 and TRBJ2-7, with D unclear. Germline CDR1 reads MNHEY; CDR2 reads SVGAGI. V was shortened by 5 bases and J by 4 bases, with 3 bases between the two germline ends. This CDR3 is 10 amino acids long.

The CDR3: CASGTGTSTDTQYF. The CDR3 nucleotides are TGTGCTAGTGGTACAGGTACTAGCACAGATACGCAGTATTTT. The chain is built from TRBV12-5 and TRBJ2-3; tentatively, D is TRBD1 (5 bases). The CDR3 runs to 14 residues. The germline CDR1 and CDR2 sequences are LGHNT and FRNRAP. The germline V and J ends were trimmed by 5 bases and 0 bases, with 9 bases remaining between them. Using reference TRBV12-5 and TRBJ2-3 for the parts outside the CDR3, the full variable domain is DARVTQTPRHKVTEMGQEVTMRCQPILGHNTVFWYRQTMMQGLELLAYFRNRAPLDDSGMPKDRFSAEMPDATLATLKIQPSEPRDSAVYFCASGTGTSTDTQYFGPGTRLTVL.

The chain uses TRBV2 and TRBJ2-5, with TRBD2 matching over 12 bases. Gene TRBJ2-7 matches the end of the DNA better, so the J call may be wrong. Per germline, CDR1 SNHLY and CDR2 FYNNEI. The CDR3 runs 15 residues. This CDR3 reads CASSHRLAGGYEQYF. CDR3 nucleotide sequence: TGTGCCAGCAGTCACCGTCTAGCGGGAGGGTACGAGCAGTACTTC.

The V call is TRBV9, the J call TRBJ2-5; 7 bases match TRBD1. Germline V gives CDR1 SGDLS, CDR2 YYNGEE. The CDR3 extends over 13 amino acids. V dropped 3 bases and J dropped 5; count of bases not matched to a gene: 4. The CDR3 DNA reads as TGTGCCAGCAGCGGACAGGGTTGGGAGACCCAGTACTTC. Translation gives CASSGQGWETQYF.

The V call is TRBV6-5, the J call TRBJ1-2, with 8 bases lining up with TRBD1. This CDR3 is 15 amino acids long. J lost 4 bases, V lost 6 bases, and 10 bases had no gene match. Germline values: CDR1 MNHEY, CDR2 SVGAGI. CDR3 loop: CASSPLGQGVYGYTF. The CDR3 coding sequence is TGTGCCAGCAGCCCCCTAGGACAGGGAGTCTATGGCTACACCTTC.

V is TRBV7-8 and J is TRBJ1-1; possible D gene TRBD1, 5 bases. Trimming stripped 2 bases from V and 5 bases from J, with 12 bases between. Germline assignment: CDR1 SGHVS and CDR2 FQNEAQ. The CDR3 consists of 14 residues. As DNA, the CDR3 is TGTGCCAGCAGCTTACCGGGGCTCGCAACTGAAGCTTTCTTT. Amino acid sequence: CASSLPGLATEAFF.

This rearrangement joins TRBV6-6 to TRBJ1-3, with D unresolved. V gave up 0 bases and J gave up 0 bases, with 9 bases separating them. The germline V gene has CDR1 MNHNY and CDR2 SVGAGI (reference sequence). There are 16 residues in the CDR3. CDR3 sequence reads: CASSYSMLRSGNTIYF. DNA of the CDR3: TGTGCCAGCAGTTACTCAATGCTACGCTCTGGAAACACCATATATTTT.

The genes are TRBV9 and TRBJ1-1; no reliable D call. This CDR3 region has 15 residues. The V end lost 4 bases, the J end lost 2 bases, and 15 bases lay between the germline ends. Germline assignment: CDR1 SGDLS and CDR2 YYNGEE. CDR3 residues: CASSRGSRQNTEAFF. The CDR3 region has the DNA TGTGCCAGCAGCCGTGGAAGCCGACAAAACACTGAAGCTTTCTTT.

The rearrangement uses TRBV18 and TRBJ1-4, with D possibly being TRBD1 (5 bases). The V and J ends lost 2 bases and 5 bases respectively, with 12 bases between them. The CDR3 is made up of 15 amino acids. The germline V gene encodes CDR1 KGHSH and CDR2 LQKENI. This CDR3 reads CASSPIGTANEKLFF. CDR3 DNA sequence: TGTGCCAGCTCACCAATCGGGACGGCAAATGAAAAACTGTTTTTT. The complete variable domain, with remaining parts taken from reference TRBV18 and TRBJ1-4, reads NAGVMQNPRHLVRRRGQEARLRCSPMKGHSHVYWYRQLPEEGLKFMVYLQKENIIDESGMPKERFSAEFPKEGPSILRIQQVVRGDSAAYFCASSPIGTANEKLFFGSGTQLSVL.

The rearrangement links TRBV9 to TRBJ2-7; the match to TRBD1 covers 7 bases. CDR1 is SGDLS, CDR2 YYNGEE, per germline. V lost 0 bases to trimming and J lost 4 bases; unmatched junction nucleotides: 7. This CDR3 comprises 15 residues. The CDR3 region is CASSVGGQVLYEQYF. The CDR3 DNA is TGTGCCAGCAGCGTAGGAGGACAGGTGCTATACGAGCAGTACTTC.

The chain recombines TRBV7-2 with TRBJ1-6; TRBD1 matches 9 bases. Germline V gene lookup returns CDR1 SGHTA and CDR2 FQGNSA. The CDR3 loop spans 15 amino acids. V was pared by 0 bases and J by 10 bases, with 4 bases of the junction left unmatched. The CDR3, as DNA: TGTGCCAGCAGCTTAGCCACAGGGGGCGGGTCACCCCTCCACTTT. Amino acid sequence: CASSLATGGGSPLHF.

The chain employs TRBV10-3 and TRBJ2-1; 8 bases are shared with TRBD2. CDR1 and CDR2 (germline): ENHRY, SYGVKD. This CDR3 spans 12 amino acids. Germline trimming cut 8 bases from V and 7 bases from J; bases unmatched to any gene: 4. The CDR3 DNA reads TGTGCCATCGGGGGCGGGAGGAATGAGCAGTTCTTC. Protein sequence: CAIGGGRNEQFF.

This rearrangement joins TRBV27 to TRBJ2-6; D remains ambiguous. The CDR3 contains 13 residues. Germline assignment: CDR1 MNHEY and CDR2 SMNVEV (reference sequence). Trimming took off 9 bases at V and 2 bases at J, with 8 bases between the two ends. The CDR3 sequence is CARSSTGANVLTF. CDR3 in DNA: TGTGCCAGGTCTAGTACTGGGGCCAACGTCCTGACTTTC.

The V gene is TRBV4-3, the J gene TRBJ1-2; D unresolved. Germline V gene data show CDR1 as LGHNA and CDR2 as YSLEER. The CDR3 consists of 15 residues. Trimming removed 4 bases from V and 4 bases from J, with 16 bases in between. The CDR3 region is CASSRSTEALYGYTF. CDR3 DNA sequence: TGCGCCAGCAGCCGCTCGACCGAGGCCCTCTATGGCTACACCTTC.

V usage is TRBV19 and J usage is TRBJ2-1; no firm D call. The CDR3 length is 11 residues. V was shortened by 6 bases and J by 4 bases, with 4 bases between the two germline ends. From germline, CDR1 is LNHDA and CDR2 SQIVND (reference sequence). CDR3 residues: CASRRYNEQFF. The CDR3 nucleotides read TGTGCCAGTAGAAGATACAATGAGCAGTTCTTC. Full variable domain (rest looked up from reference TRBV19 and TRBJ2-1): DGGITQSPKYLFRKEGQNVTLSCEQNLNHDAMYWYRQDPGQGLRLIYYSQIVNDFQKGDIAEGYSVSREKKESFPLTVTSAQKNPTAFYLCASRRYNEQFFGPGTRLTVL.

Comment on this clone: Other nucleotide sequences from this sample produce the same CDR3. V usage is TRBV7-9 and J usage is TRBJ1-1; tentatively, D is TRBD1 (5 bases). This CDR3 has 14 residues. V shed 3 bases and J shed 0 bases, with 8 bases lying between them. The germline gives CDR1 SEHNR, CDR2 FQNEAQ (reference sequence). CDR3 sequence: CASSFGGMNTEAFF. In nucleotides, the CDR3 is TGTGCCAGCAGCTTCGGGGGGATGAACACTGAAGCTTTCTTT.

This chain joins TRBV6-6 and TRBJ2-7, with TRBD1 matching 8 bases. The CDR3 has 13 amino acids. Germline values: CDR1 MNHNY, CDR2 SVGAGI (reference sequence). V shed 7 bases, J shed 3 bases, and the junction held 5 bases outside the gene matches. CDR3 sequence: CASTGQGYYEQYF. The CDR3 nucleotides read TGTGCCAGCACCGGACAGGGCTACTACGAGCAGTACTTC.